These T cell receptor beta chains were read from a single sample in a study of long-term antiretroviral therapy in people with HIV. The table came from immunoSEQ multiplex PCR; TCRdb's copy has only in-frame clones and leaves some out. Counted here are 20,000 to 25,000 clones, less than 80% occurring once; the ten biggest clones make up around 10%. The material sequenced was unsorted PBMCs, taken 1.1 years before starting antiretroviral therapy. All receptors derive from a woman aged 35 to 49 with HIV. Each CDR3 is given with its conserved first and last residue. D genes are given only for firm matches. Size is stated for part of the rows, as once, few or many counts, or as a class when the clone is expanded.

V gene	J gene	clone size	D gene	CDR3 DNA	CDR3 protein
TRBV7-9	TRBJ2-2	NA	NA	TGTGCCAGCAGCCCCAGGAACACCGGGGAGCTGTTTTTT	CASSPRNTGELFF
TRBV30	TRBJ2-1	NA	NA	TGTGCCTGGAGTGAGGGCTTTGAGCAGTTCTTC	CAWSEGFEQFF
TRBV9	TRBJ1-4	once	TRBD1	TGTGCCAGCAGCCTTAATACAGGGGGAGGGGAAAAACTGTTTTTT	CASSLNTGGGEKLFF
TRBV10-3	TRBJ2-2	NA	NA	TGTGCCATCACACCCGGCCTCACCGGGGAGCTGTTTTTT	CAITPGLTGELFF
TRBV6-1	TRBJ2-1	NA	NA	TGTGCCAGCAGTGAAAGACTTAACAATGAGCAGTTCTTC	CASSERLNNEQFF
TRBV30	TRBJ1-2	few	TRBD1	TGTGCCTGGAGTGGGGGACAGGGTAAGGGCTACACCTTC	CAWSGGQGKGYTF
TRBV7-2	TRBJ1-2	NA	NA	TGTGCCAGCAGCTTAGTCGGCAGCTCGGTTGATGGCTACACCTTC	CASSLVGSSVDGYTF
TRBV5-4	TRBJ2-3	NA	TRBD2	TGTGCCAGCAGCTCTTCTATCGGGAGGGGCACAGATACGCAGTATTTT	CASSSSIGRGTDTQYF
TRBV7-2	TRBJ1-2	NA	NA	TGTGCCAGCAGCCGAATTACAGGACTCTTCTATGGCTACACCTTC	CASSRITGLFYGYTF
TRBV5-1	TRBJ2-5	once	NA	TGCGCCAGCAACGGCAGGGACCAAGAGACCCAGTACTTC	CASNGRDQETQYF
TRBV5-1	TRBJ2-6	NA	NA	TGCGCCAGCAGCTTTGGACTAACTGGGGCCAACGTCCTGACTTTC	CASSFGLTGANVLTF
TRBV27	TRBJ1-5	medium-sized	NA	TGTGCCAGCAGTTTATCAGGATTCAGCCCCCAGCATTTT	CASSLSGFSPQHF
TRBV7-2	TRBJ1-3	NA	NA	TGTGCCAGCAGCGGGGGGCGAAACACCATATATTTT	CASSGGRNTIYF
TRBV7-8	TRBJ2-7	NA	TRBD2	TGTGCCAGCAGCTTATTAGCGGGAGGACCCTTAGGCGAGCAGTACTTC	CASSLLAGGPLGEQYF
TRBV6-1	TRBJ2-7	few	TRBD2	TGTGCCAGCAGTGAGGCGGGGGATAACTACGAGCAGTACTTC	CASSEAGDNYEQYF
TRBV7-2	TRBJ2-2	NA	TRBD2	TGTGCCAGCAGCTTTGGGGGAGTAGCGGGGGGTAACACCGGGGAGCTGTTTTTT	CASSFGGVAGGNTGELFF
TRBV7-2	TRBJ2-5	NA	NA	TGTGCCAGCAGCTTAGAGGGAATCGGGAGCACCCAGTACTTC	CASSLEGIGSTQYF
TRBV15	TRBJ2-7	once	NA	TGTGCCACCAGTCCAGGGGGGACCGCCCTCGACGAGCAGTACTTC	CATSPGGTALDEQYF
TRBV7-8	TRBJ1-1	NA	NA	TGTGCCAGCAGCCCCCTGGGCGGGGGAGGGTTGAACACTGAAGCTTTCTTT	CASSPLGGGGLNTEAFF
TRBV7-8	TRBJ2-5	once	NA	TGTGCCAGCAGACCGGCTGAGGCCCAGTACTTC	CASRPAEAQYF
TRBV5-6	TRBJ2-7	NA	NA	TGTGCCAGCAGCTTGGCCGCGCAAACCTACGAGCAGTACTTC	CASSLAAQTYEQYF
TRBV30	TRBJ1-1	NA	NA	TGTGCCTGGAGTGCCGGGGAGAACACTGAAGCTTTCTTT	CAWSAGENTEAFF
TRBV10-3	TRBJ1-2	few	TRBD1	TGTGCCATCAGTCGGGACAGGGTTGCTAGCTACACCTTC	CAISRDRVASYTF
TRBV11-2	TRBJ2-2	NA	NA	TGTGCCAGCAGCTTTGGCAGCGGAACGAACACCGGGGAGCTGTTTTTT	CASSFGSGTNTGELFF
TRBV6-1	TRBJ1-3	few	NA	TGTGCCAGCAGTGGGCCTGGGCGAGGGAACACCATATATTTT	CASSGPGRGNTIYF
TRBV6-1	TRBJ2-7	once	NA	TGTGCCAGCAGTGAGAGAGACGAGCAGTACTTC	CASSERDEQYF
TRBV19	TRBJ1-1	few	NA	TGTGCCAGTAGTACCCCAACCGGTCTCACTGAAGCTTTCTTT	CASSTPTGLTEAFF